The rows below give T cell receptor beta chains drawn from one sample of a study of metastatic and nonmetastatic thyroid tumors. TCRdb re-called clones from the PCR reads using MiXCR. The sample consists of 35,000 to 50,000 clones, roughly a sixth of them appearing once. Input material: tumor tissue. These receptors came from a female donor with papillary thyroid cancer or a benign thyroid nodule (not recorded which). Some clones in this sample may be carry-over from other donors' samples. The CDR3 runs from the conserved cysteine through the conserved F or W. The D gene is left open where the match is weak. For some rows the clone size is stated as once, few or many, or as a class when expanded; others skip it.

D: NA; V: TRBV27; J: TRBJ2-7; size: many; CDR3: CASTGRGGEQYF; DNA: TGTGCCAGCACTGGCAGGGGTGGCGAGCAGTACTTC
D: NA; V: TRBV13; J: TRBJ2-5; size: NA; CDR3: CASSLASGQETQYF; DNA: TGTGCCAGCAGCTTAGCTTCAGGACAAGAGACCCAGTACTTC
D: TRBD1; V: TRBV6-1; J: TRBJ1-2; size: many; CDR3: CASTLRQGVHGYTF; DNA: TGTGCCAGCACCTTGAGACAGGGGGTACATGGCTACACCTTC
D: TRBD2; V: TRBV15; J: TRBJ2-3; size: NA; CDR3: CATSRDTLAGGPEDTQYF; DNA: TGTGCCACCAGCAGAGATACATTGGCGGGAGGGCCCGAAGATACGCAGTATTTT
D: NA; V: TRBV9; J: TRBJ2-7; size: many; CDR3: CASSVAPGPYEQYF; DNA: TGTGCCAGCAGCGTAGCTCCGGGCCCCTACGAGCAGTACTTC
D: NA; V: TRBV5-1; J: TRBJ1-6; size: NA; CDR3: CASSLDGGRNSPLHF; DNA: TGCGCCAGCAGCTTAGACGGGGGGAGGAATTCACCCCTCCACTTT
D: NA; V: TRBV20-1; J: TRBJ1-1; size: many; CDR3: CSAGGLSNTEAFF; DNA: TGCAGTGCCGGAGGACTCTCGAACACTGAAGCTTTCTTT
D: NA; V: TRBV20-1; J: TRBJ2-7; size: NA; CDR3: CSASRDPVRGYEQYF; DNA: TGCAGTGCTAGTAGGGACCCCGTCCGGGGCTACGAGCAGTACTTC
D: NA; V: TRBV7-6; J: TRBJ2-5; size: many; CDR3: CASSLVGLGEIGGEETQYF; DNA: TGTGCCAGCAGCTTAGTAGGGCTAGGGGAGATTGGGGGAGAAGAGACCCAGTACTTC
D: TRBD2; V: TRBV19; J: TRBJ2-1; size: many; CDR3: CASSIDRLAPNEQFF; DNA: TGTGCCAGTAGTATAGACAGACTAGCTCCCAATGAGCAGTTCTTC
D: NA; V: TRBV12-3/TRBV12-4; J: TRBJ2-5; size: many; CDR3: CASSLDGGGFQETQYF; DNA: TGTGCCAGCAGTTTAGATGGCGGAGGCTTCCAAGAGACCCAGTACTTC
D: NA; V: TRBV2; J: TRBJ1-5; size: many; CDR3: CASSEDISYQPQHF; DNA: TGTGCCAGCAGTGAGGACATCTCCTATCAGCCCCAGCATTTT
D: NA; V: TRBV20-1; J: TRBJ1-6; size: many; CDR3: CSARERTGNNSPLHF; DNA: TGCAGTGCTAGAGAACGGACGGGAAATAATTCACCCCTCCACTTT
D: NA; V: TRBV11-1; J: TRBJ1-1; size: many; CDR3: CASSSPAGGGNTEAFF; DNA: TGTGCCAGCAGCTCCCCGGCGGGGGGCGGAAACACTGAAGCTTTCTTT
D: NA; V: TRBV6-2/TRBV6-3; J: TRBJ1-6; size: large; CDR3: CASSIWNSPLHF; DNA: TGTGCCAGCAGTATTTGGAATTCACCCCTCCACTTT
D: NA; V: TRBV6-5; J: TRBJ1-3; size: many; CDR3: CASSYGAGFSGNTIYF; DNA: TGTGCCAGCAGTTACGGTGCGGGTTTCTCTGGAAACACCATATATTTT
D: NA; V: TRBV4-1; J: TRBJ1-4; size: many; CDR3: CASSPAWGGIEKLFF; DNA: TGCGCCAGCAGCCCAGCTTGGGGAGGAATTGAAAAACTGTTTTTT
D: NA; V: TRBV18; J: TRBJ2-3; size: many; CDR3: CASLPGRADTQYF; DNA: TGTGCCAGCTTGCCGGGCAGGGCTGATACGCAGTATTTT
D: NA; V: TRBV30; J: TRBJ1-5; size: many; CDR3: CAWSVYNSNQPQHF; DNA: TGTGCCTGGAGTGTATACAATAGCAATCAGCCCCAGCATTTT
D: NA; V: TRBV20-1; J: TRBJ1-5; size: NA; CDR3: CSASLDSGPGTQHF; DNA: TGCAGTGCTAGTCTGGACAGCGGCCCGGGGACCCAGCATTTT
D: TRBD1; V: TRBV20-1; J: TRBJ1-6; size: NA; CDR3: CSALDRGDSPLHF; DNA: TGCAGTGCTCTGGACAGGGGGGATTCACCCCTCCACTTT
D: NA; V: TRBV2; J: TRBJ1-1; size: many; CDR3: CASSVNRDSEAFF; DNA: TGTGCCAGCAGTGTCAACCGGGACTCTGAAGCTTTCTTT
D: TRBD1; V: TRBV5-1; J: TRBJ2-7; size: NA; CDR3: CASSFRQGRTYEQYF; DNA: TGCGCCAGCAGCTTCAGACAGGGTCGCACCTACGAGCAGTACTTC
D: NA; V: TRBV2; J: TRBJ1-5; size: many; CDR3: CASSDESNQPQHF; DNA: TGTGCCAGCAGTGATGAAAGCAATCAGCCCCAGCATTTT
D: TRBD1; V: TRBV19; J: TRBJ1-6; size: many; CDR3: CASHPFPGTGGSPLHF; DNA: TGTGCCAGCCACCCATTCCCCGGGACAGGGGGGTCACCCCTCCACTTT
D: NA; V: TRBV7-3; J: TRBJ2-1; size: many; CDR3: CASSLVSSSYNEQFF; DNA: TGTGCCAGCAGCTTAGTTTCAAGCTCCTACAATGAGCAGTTCTTC
D: TRBD2; V: TRBV6-1; J: TRBJ2-7; size: few; CDR3: CASSAGTSVTYEQYF; DNA: TGTGCCAGCAGTGCCGGGACTAGCGTCACCTACGAGCAGTACTTC
D: NA; V: TRBV7-9; J: TRBJ2-7; size: many; CDR3: CASSRGRGIYEQYF; DNA: TGTGCCAGCTCCCGCGGGCGGGGCATCTACGAGCAGTACTTC
D: TRBD2; V: TRBV12-3/TRBV12-4; J: TRBJ2-5; size: many; CDR3: CASSFGREGETQYF; DNA: TGTGCCAGCAGTTTCGGGCGGGAGGGGGAGACCCAGTACTTC
D: NA; V: TRBV5-6; J: TRBJ2-5; size: few; CDR3: CASSVVGETQYF; DNA: TGTGCCAGCAGCGTGGTAGGGGAGACCCAGTACTTC
D: NA; V: TRBV7-2; J: TRBJ2-3; size: many; CDR3: CASSLTLDADTQYF; DNA: TGTGCCAGCAGCTTAACGCTGGACGCAGATACGCAGTATTTT